This entry describes one T cell receptor (beta chain). Its antigen is not known. Sequenced by immunoSEQ multiplex PCR; TCRdb stores in-frame clones only, minus some. The data hold 30,000 to 40,000 clones, with around 70% observed a single time. This entry belongs to a study of cytotoxic CD8 clonotypes in ibrutinib-treated CLL. Study-level findings and limits: Public clonotypes, rarely seen, contracted or held steady on treatment. Against age-matched healthy donors, baseline clonality ran higher and tracked circulating CD8+ T-cell counts. Sustained-remission and progressing patients' sampling times differed. Clonality went up at the time of ibrutinib response, stayed stable in sustained remission, and later dropped back toward its baseline level at progression.

The germline V gene has CDR1 MDHEN and CDR2 SYDVKM. The CDR3 sequence is 10 residues long. V lost 10 bases to trimming and J lost 4 bases, with 7 bases between them. The specimen comprised PBMCs, sampled before ibrutinib treatment. The sequence was collected from a human donor with chronic lymphocytic leukemia. The V call is TRBV28, the J call TRBJ1-2; D is uncertain. The CDR3 nucleotides are TGTGCCATCGGGAGCTATGGCTACACCTTC. It encodes CAIGSYGYTF.